This T cell receptor (beta chain) originates from a study of T cell responses to AZD1222 COVID-19 vaccine. Findings and limits, study-wide: Nearly half of spike-specific TCRs reportedly target unmutated variant regions. The sample set comprised mostly white British donors with more females, and clonal diversity was possibly underestimated. Along spike, vaccine-associated CD4 TCRs were found throughout, with dominance at 160-218 and 743-854.

Profiled with immunoSEQ multiplex PCR; TCRdb holds only in-frame clones, not every one. The sample has tens of thousands of clones; 75% to 95% are singletons. This CDR3 is built from 13 residues. The ends were cut back, 1 base at V and 6 bases at J, with 9 bases in the middle. CDR1 and CDR2 (germline): SGHAT, FQNNGV. A remark on this clone: Its antigen remains unknown.

Second-dose recipients at about 4 or about 12 weeks were treated as one pooled group. Sequenced here: peripheral blood, sampled 28 days after the second AZD1222 dose. The sequence derives from an adult who received the AZD1222 COVID-19 vaccine. The V gene is TRBV11-2, the J gene TRBJ1-2; D is ambiguous. CDR3 amino acids: CASSLVTEHGYTF. The CDR3 DNA reads as TGTGCCAGCAGCTTAGTAACGGAGCATGGCTACACCTTC.